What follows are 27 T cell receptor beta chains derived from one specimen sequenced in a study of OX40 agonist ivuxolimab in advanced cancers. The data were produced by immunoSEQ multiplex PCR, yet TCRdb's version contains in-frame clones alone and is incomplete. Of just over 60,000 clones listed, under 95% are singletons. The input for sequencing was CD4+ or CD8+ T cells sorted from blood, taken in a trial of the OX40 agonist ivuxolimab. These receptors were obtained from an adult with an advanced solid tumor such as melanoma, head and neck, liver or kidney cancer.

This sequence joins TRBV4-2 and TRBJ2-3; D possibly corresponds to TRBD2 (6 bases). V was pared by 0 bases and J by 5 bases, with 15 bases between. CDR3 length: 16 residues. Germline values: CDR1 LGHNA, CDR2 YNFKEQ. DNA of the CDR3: TGTGCCAGCAGCCAAGACGGTGATGCGCGGGGAGATACGCAGTATTTT. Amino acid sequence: CASSQDGDARGDTQYF.

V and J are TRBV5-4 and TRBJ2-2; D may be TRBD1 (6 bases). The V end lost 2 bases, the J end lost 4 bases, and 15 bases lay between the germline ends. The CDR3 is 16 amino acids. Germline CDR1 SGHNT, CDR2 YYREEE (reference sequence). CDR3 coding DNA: TGTGCCAGCAGCTTACCCCTAGACAGGTCCACCGGGGAGCTGTTTTTT. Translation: CASSLPLDRSTGELFF.

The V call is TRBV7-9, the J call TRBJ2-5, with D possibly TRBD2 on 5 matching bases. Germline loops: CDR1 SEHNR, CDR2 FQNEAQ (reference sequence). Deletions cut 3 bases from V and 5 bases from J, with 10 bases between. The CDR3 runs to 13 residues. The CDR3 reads CASSFSGRETQYF. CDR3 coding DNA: TGTGCCAGCAGCTTTTCGGGAAGGGAGACCCAGTACTTC. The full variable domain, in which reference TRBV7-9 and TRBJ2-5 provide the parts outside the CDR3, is DTGVSQNPRHKITKRGQNVTFRCDPISEHNRLYWYRQTLGQGPEFLTYFQNEAQLEKSRLLSDRFSAERPKGSFSTLEIQRTEQGDSAMYLCASSFSGRETQYFGPGTRLLVL.

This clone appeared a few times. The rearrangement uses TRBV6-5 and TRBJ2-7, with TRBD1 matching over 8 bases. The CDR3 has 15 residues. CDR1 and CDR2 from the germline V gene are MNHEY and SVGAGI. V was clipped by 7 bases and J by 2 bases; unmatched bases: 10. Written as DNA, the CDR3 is TGTGCCAGCACTCGGACCGGGACAGGCACCTACGAGCAGTACTTC. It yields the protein CASTRTGTGTYEQYF.

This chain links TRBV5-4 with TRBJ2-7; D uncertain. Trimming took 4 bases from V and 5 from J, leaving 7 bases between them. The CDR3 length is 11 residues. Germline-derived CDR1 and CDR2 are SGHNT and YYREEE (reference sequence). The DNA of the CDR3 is TGTGCCAGCAGCGCAAACGACGAGCAGTACTTC. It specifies CASSANDEQYF.

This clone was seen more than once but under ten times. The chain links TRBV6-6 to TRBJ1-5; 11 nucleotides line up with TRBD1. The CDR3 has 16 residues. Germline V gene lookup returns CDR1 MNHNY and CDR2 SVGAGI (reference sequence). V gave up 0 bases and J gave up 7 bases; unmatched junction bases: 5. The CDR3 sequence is CASSYSRTGGWQPQHF. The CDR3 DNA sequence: TGTGCCAGCAGTTACTCGAGGACAGGGGGCTGGCAGCCCCAGCATTTT.

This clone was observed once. CDR3 sequence: CSSGGGRGMNTEAFF. The CDR3 bases are TGCAGTTCAGGGGGAGGGAGGGGTATGAACACTGAAGCTTTCTTT. The chain is built from TRBV29-1 and TRBJ1-1; 7 bases align to TRBD1. CDR1 and CDR2 from the germline V gene are SQVTM and ANQGSEA. The CDR3 has 15 amino acids. The full variable domain, with the rest looked up from reference TRBV29-1 and TRBJ1-1, is SAVISQKPSRDICQRGTSLTIQCQVDSQVTMMFWYRQQPGQSLTLIATANQGSEATYESGFVIDKFPISRPNLTFSTLTVSNMSPEDSSIYLCSSGGGRGMNTEAFFGQGTRLTVV.

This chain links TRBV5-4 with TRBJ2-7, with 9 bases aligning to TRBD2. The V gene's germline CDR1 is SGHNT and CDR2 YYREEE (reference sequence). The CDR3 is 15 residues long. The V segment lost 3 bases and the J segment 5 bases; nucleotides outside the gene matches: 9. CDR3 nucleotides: TGTGCCAGCAGCTGGGCAGGCGGGAGGGCCCACGAGCAGTACTTC. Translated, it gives CASSWAGGRAHEQYF.

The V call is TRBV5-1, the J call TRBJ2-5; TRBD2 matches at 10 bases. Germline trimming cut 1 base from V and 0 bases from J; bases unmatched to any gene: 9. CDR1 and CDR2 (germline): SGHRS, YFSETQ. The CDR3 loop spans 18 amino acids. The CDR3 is CASSLSLAGVSYQETQYF. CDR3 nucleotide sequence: TGCGCCAGCAGCTTGAGCCTAGCGGGGGTCTCCTACCAAGAGACCCAGTACTTC.

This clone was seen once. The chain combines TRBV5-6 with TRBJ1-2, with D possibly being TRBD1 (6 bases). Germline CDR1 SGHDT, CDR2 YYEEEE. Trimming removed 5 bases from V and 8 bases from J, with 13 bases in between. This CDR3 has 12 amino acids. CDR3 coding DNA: TGTGCCAGCAGAACAGGGTTGTGGGGCTACACCTTC. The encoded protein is CASRTGLWGYTF. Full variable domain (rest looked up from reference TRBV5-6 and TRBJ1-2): DAGVTQSPTHLIKTRGQQVTLRCSPKSGHDTVSWYQQALGQGPQFIFQYYEEEERQRGNFPDRFSGHQFPNYSSELNVNALLLGDSALYLCASRTGLWGYTFGSGTRLTVV.

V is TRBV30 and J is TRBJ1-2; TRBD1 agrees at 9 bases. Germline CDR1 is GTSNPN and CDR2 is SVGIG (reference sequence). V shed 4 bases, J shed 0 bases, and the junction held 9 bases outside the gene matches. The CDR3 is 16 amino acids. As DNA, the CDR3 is TGTGCCTGGAAAGGGGGGGGGACAGGGCCTAACTATGGCTACACCTTC. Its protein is CAWKGGGTGPNYGYTF.

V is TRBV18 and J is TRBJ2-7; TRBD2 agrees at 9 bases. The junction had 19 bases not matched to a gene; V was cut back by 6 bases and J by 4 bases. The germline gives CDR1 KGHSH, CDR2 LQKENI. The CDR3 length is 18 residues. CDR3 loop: CASSSLGLAGSEVYEQYF. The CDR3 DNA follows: TGTGCCAGCTCCTCCCTAGGGCTAGCGGGGTCGGAGGTTTACGAGCAGTACTTC.

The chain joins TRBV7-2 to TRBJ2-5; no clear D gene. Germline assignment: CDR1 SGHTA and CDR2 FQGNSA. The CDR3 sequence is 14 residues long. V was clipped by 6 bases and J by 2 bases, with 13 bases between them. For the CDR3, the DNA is TGTGCCAGCAGTTCTTCTAATCATCAAGAGACCCAGTACTTC. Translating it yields CASSSSNHQETQYF.

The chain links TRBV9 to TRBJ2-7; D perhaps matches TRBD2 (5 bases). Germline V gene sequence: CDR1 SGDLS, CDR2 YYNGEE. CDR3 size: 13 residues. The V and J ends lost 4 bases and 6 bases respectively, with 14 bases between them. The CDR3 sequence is CASSQSGEGEQYF. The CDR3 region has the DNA TGTGCCAGCAGCCAATCCGGGGAAGGCGAGCAGTACTTC. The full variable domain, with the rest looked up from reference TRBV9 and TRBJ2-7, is DSGVTQTPKHLITATGQRVTLRCSPRSGDLSVYWYQQSLDQGLQFLIQYYNGEERAKGNILERFSAQQFPDLHSELNLSSLELGDSALYFCASSQSGEGEQYFGPGTRLTVT.

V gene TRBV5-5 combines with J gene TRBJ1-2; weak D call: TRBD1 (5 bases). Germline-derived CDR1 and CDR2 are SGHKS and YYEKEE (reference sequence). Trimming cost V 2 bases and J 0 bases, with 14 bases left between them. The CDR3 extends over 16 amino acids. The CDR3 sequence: CASSFPDGAANYGYTF. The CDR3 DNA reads TGTGCCAGCAGCTTTCCTGATGGGGCAGCTAACTATGGCTACACCTTC.

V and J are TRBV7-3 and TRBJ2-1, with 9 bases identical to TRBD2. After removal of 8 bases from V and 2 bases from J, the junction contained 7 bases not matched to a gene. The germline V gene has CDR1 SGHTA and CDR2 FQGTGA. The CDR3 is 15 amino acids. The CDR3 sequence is CASRLAGAPYNEQFF. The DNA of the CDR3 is TGTGCCAGCCGATTAGCGGGAGCCCCCTACAATGAGCAGTTCTTC.

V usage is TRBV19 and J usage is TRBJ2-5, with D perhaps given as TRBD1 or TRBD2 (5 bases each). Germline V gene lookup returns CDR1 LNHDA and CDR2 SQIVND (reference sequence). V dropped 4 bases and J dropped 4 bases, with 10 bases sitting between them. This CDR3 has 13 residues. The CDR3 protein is CASSKSGTETQYF. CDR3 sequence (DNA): TGTGCCAGTAGTAAGTCAGGGACAGAGACCCAGTACTTC.

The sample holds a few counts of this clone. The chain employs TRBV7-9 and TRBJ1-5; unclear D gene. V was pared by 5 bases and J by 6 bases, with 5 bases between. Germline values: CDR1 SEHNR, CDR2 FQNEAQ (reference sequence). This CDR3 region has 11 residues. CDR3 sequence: CASSPPQPQHF. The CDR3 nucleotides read TGTGCCAGCAGCCCGCCTCAGCCCCAGCATTTT.

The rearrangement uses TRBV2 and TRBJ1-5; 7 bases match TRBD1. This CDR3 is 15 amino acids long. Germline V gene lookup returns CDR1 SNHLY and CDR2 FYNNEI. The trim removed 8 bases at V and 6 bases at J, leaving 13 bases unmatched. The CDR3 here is CASGQDRAVGQPQHF. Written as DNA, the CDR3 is TGTGCCAGCGGGCAAGACAGGGCGGTTGGTCAGCCCCAGCATTTT.

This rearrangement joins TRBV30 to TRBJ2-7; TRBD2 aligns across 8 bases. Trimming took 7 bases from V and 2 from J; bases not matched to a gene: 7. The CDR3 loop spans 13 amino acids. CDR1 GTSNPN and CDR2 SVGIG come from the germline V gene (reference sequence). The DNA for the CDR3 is TGTGCCTCCCGGGAGGGGGGGCCCTACGAGCAGTACTTC. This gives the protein CASREGGPYEQYF.

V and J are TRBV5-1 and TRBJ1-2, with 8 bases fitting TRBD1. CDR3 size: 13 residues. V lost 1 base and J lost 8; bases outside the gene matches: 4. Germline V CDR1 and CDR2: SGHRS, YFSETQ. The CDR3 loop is CASSLQGAGGYTF. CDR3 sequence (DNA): TGCGCCAGCAGCTTGCAGGGGGCCGGAGGCTACACCTTC.

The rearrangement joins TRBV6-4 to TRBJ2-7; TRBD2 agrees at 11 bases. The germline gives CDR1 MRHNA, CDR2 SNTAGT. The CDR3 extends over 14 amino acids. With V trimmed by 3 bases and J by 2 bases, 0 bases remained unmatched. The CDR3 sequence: CASSELAGAYEQYF. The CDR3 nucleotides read TGTGCCAGCAGTGAACTAGCGGGAGCCTACGAGCAGTACTTC.

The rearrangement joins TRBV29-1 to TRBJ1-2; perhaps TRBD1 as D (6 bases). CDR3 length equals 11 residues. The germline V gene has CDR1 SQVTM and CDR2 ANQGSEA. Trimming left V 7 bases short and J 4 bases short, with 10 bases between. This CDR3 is CSDRTAYGYTF. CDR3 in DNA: TGCAGCGACCGGACAGCCTATGGCTACACCTTC.

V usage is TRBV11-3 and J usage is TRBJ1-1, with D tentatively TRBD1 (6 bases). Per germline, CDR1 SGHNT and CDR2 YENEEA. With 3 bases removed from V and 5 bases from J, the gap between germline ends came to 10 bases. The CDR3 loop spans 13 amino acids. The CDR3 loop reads CASSLGQGTEAFF. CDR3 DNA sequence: TGTGCCAGCAGCTTGGGCCAGGGGACTGAAGCTTTCTTT.

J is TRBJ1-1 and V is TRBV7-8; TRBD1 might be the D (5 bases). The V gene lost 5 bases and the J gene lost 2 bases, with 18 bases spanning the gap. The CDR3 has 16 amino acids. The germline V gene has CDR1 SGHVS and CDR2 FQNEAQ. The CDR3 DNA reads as TGTGCCAGCAGCCTCCAGCGGGGGAGGGACAACACTGAAGCTTTCTTT. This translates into CASSLQRGRDNTEAFF.

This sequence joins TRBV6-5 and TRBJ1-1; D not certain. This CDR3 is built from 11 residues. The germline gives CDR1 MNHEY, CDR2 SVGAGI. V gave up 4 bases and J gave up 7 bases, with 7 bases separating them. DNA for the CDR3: TGTGCCAGCAGTTCCCCAAATGAAGCTTTCTTT. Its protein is CASSSPNEAFF.

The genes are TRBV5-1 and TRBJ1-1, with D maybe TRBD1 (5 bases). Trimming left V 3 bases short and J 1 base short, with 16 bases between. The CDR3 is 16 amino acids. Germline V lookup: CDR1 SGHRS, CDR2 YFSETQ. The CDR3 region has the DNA TGCGCCAGCAGCTCAGGGCTGTCCCGATGGAACACTGAAGCTTTCTTT. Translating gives CASSSGLSRWNTEAFF.